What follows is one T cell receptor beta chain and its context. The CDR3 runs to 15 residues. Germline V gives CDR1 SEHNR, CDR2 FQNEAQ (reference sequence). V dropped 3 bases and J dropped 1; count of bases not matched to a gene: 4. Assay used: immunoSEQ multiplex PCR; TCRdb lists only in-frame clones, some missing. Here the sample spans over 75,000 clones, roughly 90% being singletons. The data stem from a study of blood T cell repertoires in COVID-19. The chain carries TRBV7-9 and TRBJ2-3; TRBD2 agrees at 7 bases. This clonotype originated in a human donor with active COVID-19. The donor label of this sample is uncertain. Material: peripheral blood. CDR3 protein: CASSLGRGGTDTQYF. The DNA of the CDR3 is TGTGCCAGCAGCTTGGGCCGGGGGGGCACAGATACGCAGTATTTT. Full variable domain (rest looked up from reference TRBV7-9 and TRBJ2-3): DTGVSQNPRHKITKRGQNVTFRCDPISEHNRLYWYRQTLGQGPEFLTYFQNEAQLEKSRLLSDRFSAERPKGSFSTLEIQRTEQGDSAMYLCASSLGRGGTDTQYFGPGTRLTVL.